The text below deals with one T cell receptor beta chain. The antigen is not known. The data derive from a study of graft-versus-host responses after intestinal transplantation. Study as a whole: Isolated intestinal, liver-intestinal, or multivisceral transplants had been given to the recipients. Every recipient had anti-thymocyte globulin induction and approximately 3 years of tacrolimus plus steroids.

Trimming cost V 3 bases and J 1 base, with 3 bases left between them. Germline-derived CDR1 and CDR2 are SNHLY and FYNNEI. The CDR3 covers 13 residues. Study-wide results and limits: GvH clones occurred in recipient marrow; some first appeared in ileum or blood. Subjects displaying graft-donor T cell macrochimerism possessed elevated graft-versus-host to host-versus-graft clonal ratios inside allografts.

The repertoire was sequenced with immunoSEQ multiplex PCR; TCRdb's copy has only in-frame clones and lacks some. The table has around 45,000 clones, approximately 94% seen once. This material consisted of PBMCs, taken 335 days after intestinal transplant. This TCR came from a human patient who received an intestinal transplant, so some T cells may come from the graft donor. V usage is TRBV2 and J usage is TRBJ2-2; D call uncertain. The CDR3 region is CASSDGNTGELFF. CDR3 DNA sequence: TGTGCCAGCAGTGACGGGAACACCGGGGAGCTGTTTTTT.